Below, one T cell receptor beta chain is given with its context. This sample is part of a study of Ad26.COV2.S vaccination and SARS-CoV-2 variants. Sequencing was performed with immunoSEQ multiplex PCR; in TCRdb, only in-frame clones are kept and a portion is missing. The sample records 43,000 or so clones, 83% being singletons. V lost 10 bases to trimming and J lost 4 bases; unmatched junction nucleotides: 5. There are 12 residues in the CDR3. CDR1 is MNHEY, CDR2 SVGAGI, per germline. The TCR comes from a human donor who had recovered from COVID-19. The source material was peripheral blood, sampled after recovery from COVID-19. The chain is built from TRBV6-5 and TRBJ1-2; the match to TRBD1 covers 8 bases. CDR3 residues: CAISTGGYGYTF. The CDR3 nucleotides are TGTGCCATTTCTACAGGGGGCTATGGCTACACCTTC.